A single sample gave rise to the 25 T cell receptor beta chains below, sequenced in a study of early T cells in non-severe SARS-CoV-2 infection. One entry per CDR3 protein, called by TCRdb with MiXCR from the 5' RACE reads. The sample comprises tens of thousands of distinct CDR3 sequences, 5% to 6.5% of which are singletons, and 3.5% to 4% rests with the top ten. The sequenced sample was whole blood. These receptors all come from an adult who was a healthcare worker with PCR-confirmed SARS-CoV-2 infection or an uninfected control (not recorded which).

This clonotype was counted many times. Here the CDR3 reads CASSPNSGGQETQYF. The CDR3 DNA is TGTGCCAGCAGTCCAAATAGCGGGGGCCAAGAGACCCAGTACTTC. The chain couples TRBV7-7 to TRBJ2-5; TRBD2 aligns across 9 bases. The CDR3 contains 15 residues. The ends lost 6 bases at V and 1 base at J; junction bases unmatched: 6. CDR1 is SSHAT and CDR2 is FNYEAQ in the germline V gene (reference sequence).

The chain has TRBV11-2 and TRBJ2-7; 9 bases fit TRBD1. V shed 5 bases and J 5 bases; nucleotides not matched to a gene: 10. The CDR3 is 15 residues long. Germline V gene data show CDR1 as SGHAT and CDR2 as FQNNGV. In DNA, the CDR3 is TGTGCCAGCAGCCGACCCGGGACAGGGTCTCACGAGCAGTACTTC. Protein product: CASSRPGTGSHEQYF.

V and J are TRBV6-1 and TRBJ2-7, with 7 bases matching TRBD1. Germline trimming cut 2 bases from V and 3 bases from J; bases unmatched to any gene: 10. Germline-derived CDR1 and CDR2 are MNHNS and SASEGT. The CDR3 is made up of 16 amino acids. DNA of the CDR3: TGTGCCAGCAGTGAATTAACACAGGGGTTATTCTACGAGCAGTACTTC. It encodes CASSELTQGLFYEQYF.

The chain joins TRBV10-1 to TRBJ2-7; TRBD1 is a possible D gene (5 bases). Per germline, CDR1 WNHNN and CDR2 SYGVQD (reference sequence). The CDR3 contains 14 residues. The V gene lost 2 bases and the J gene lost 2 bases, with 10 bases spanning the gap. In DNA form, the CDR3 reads TGCGCCAGCAGTGAGAGTGGGGCCCCCTACGAGCAGTACTTC. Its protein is CASSESGAPYEQYF.

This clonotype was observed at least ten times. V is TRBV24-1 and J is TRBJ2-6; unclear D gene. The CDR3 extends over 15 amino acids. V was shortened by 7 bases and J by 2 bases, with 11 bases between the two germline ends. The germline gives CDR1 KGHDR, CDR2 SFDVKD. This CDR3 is CATSPDLPGANVLTF. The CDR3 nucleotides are TGTGCCACCAGCCCGGACCTTCCTGGGGCCAACGTCCTGACTTTC.

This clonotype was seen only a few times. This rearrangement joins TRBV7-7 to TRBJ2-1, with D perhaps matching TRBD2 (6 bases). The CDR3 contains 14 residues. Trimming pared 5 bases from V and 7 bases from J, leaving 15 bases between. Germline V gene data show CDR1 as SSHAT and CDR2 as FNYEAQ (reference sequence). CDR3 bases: TGTGCCAGCAGCCCTGGAGTTGCGGGGAATGAGCAGTTCTTC. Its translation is CASSPGVAGNEQFF.

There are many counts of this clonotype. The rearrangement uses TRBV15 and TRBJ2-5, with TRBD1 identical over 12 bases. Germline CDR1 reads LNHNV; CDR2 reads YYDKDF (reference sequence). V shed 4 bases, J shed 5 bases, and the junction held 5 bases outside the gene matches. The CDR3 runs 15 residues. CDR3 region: CATSMGQGARETQYF. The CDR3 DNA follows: TGTGCCACCAGCATGGGACAGGGGGCCCGGGAGACCCAGTACTTC.

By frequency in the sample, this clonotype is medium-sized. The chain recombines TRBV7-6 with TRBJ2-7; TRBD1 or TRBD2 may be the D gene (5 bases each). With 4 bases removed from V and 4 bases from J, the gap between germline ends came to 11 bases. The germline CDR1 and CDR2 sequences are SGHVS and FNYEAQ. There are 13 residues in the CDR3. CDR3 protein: CASSSGTKYEQYF. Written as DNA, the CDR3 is TGTGCCAGCAGCTCCGGGACCAAATACGAGCAGTACTTC.

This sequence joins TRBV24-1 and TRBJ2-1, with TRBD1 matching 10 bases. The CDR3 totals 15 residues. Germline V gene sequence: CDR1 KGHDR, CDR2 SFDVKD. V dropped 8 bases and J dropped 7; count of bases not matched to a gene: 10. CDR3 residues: CATICRDRGGNEQFF. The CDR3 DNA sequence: TGTGCCACCATTTGCCGGGACAGGGGAGGAAATGAGCAGTTCTTC.

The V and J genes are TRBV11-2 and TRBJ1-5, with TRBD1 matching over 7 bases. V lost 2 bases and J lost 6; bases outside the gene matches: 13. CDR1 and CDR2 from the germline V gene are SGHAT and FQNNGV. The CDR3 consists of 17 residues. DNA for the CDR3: TGTGCCAGCAGCTTATCCTCCAGGGGGGTTGCGAGTCAGCCCCAGCATTTT. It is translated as CASSLSSRGVASQPQHF. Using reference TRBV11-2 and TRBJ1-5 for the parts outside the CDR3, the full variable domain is EAGVAQSPRYKIIEKRQSVAFWCNPISGHATLYWYQQILGQGPKLLIQFQNNGVVDDSQLPKDRFSAERLKGVDSTLKIQPAKLEDSAVYLCASSLSSRGVASQPQHFGDGTRLSIL.

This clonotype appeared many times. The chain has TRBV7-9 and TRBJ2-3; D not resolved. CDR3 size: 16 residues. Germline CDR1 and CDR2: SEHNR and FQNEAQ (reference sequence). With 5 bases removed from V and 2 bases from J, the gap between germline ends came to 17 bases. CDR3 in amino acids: CASSHGDSPSTDTQYF. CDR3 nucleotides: TGTGCCAGCAGCCACGGAGATTCTCCCTCCACAGATACGCAGTATTTT.

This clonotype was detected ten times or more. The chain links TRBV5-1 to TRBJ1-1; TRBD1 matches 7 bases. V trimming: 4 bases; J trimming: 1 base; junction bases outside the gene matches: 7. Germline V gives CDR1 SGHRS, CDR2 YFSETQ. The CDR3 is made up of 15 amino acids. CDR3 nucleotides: TGCGCCAGCAGCCGTGGGACAGCAACGAACACTGAAGCTTTCTTT. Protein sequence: CASSRGTATNTEAFF.

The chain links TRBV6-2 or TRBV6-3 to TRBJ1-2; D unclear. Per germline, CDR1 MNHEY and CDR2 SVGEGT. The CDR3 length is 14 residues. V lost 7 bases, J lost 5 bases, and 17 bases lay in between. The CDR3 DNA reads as TGTGCCAGCAACTCACCCCCGTCCGAATATGGCTACACCTTC. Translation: CASNSPPSEYGYTF.

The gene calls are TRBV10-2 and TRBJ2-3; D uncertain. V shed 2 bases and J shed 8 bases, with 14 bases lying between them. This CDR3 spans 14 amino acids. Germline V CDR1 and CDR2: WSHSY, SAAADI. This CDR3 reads CASSEPNIRGTQYF. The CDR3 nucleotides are TGCGCCAGCAGTGAGCCTAATATTCGTGGTACGCAGTATTTT.

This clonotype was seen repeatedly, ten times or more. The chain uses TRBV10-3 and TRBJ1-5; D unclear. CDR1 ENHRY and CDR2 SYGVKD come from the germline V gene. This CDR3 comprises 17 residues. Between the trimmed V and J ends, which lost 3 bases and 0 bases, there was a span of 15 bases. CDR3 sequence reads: CAISDGKGQTSNQPQHF. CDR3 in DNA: TGTGCCATCAGTGATGGAAAGGGCCAGACTAGCAATCAGCCCCAGCATTTT.

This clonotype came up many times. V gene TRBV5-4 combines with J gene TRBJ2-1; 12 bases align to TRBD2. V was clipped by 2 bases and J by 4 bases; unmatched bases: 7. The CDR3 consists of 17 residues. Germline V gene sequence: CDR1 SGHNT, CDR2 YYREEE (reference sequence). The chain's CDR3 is CASSFILAGGPYNEQFF. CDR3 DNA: TGTGCCAGCAGCTTTATTCTAGCGGGAGGGCCATACAATGAGCAGTTCTTC. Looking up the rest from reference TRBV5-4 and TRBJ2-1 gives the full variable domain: ETGVTQSPTHLIKTRGQQVTLRCSSQSGHNTVSWYQQALGQGPQFIFQYYREEENGRGNFPPRFSGLQFPNYSSELNVNALELDDSALYLCASSFILAGGPYNEQFFGPGTRLTVL.

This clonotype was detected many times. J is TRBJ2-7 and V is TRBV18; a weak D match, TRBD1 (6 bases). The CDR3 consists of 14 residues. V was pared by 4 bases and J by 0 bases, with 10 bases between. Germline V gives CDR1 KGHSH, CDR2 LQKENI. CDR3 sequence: CASSLDRSSYEQYF. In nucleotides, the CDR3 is TGTGCCAGCTCACTCGACAGGAGCTCCTACGAGCAGTACTTC.

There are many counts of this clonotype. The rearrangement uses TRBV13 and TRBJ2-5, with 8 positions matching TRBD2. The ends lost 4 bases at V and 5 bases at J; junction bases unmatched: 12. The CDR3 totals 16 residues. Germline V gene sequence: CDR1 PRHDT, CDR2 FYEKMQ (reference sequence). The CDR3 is CASSSRERLARETQYF. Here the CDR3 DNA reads TGTGCCAGCAGCTCTAGGGAGCGACTAGCGCGGGAGACCCAGTACTTC.

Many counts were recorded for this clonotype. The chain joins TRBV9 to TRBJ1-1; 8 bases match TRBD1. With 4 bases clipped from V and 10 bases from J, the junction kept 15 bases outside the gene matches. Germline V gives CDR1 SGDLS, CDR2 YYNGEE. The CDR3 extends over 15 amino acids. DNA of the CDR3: TGTGCCAGCAGCATGTTCGGGACAGGTGGGGAGGCAGCTTTCTTT. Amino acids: CASSMFGTGGEAAFF.

CDR3 coding DNA: TGTGCCAGCAGCTTAACGGGGGGCGAGCAAGAGACCCAGTACTTC. It is translated as CASSLTGGEQETQYF. J is TRBJ2-5 and V is TRBV7-3, with D perhaps matching TRBD1 or TRBD2 (6 bases each). V was pared by 0 bases and J by 2 bases, with 10 bases between. The CDR3 is 15 amino acids. CDR1 and CDR2 from the germline V gene are SGHTA and FQGTGA.

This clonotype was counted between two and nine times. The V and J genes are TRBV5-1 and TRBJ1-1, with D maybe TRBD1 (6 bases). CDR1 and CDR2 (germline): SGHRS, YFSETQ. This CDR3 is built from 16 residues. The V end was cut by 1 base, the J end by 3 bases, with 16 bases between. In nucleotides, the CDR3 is TGCGCCAGCAGCTTGACACAGGGAAGGCGGGACACTGAAGCTTTCTTT. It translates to CASSLTQGRRDTEAFF.

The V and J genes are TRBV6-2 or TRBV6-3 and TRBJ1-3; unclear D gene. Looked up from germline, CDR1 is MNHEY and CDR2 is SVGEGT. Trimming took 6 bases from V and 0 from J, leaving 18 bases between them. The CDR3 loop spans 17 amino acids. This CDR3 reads CASRDTNWVSSGNTIYF. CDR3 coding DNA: TGTGCCAGCAGAGACACCAATTGGGTATCCTCTGGAAACACCATATATTTT.

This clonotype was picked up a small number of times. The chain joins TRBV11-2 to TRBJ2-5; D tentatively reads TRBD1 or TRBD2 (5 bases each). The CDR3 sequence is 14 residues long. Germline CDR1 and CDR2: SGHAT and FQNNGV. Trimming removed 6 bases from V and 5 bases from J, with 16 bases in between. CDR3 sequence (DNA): TGTGCCAGCAGGGTTGGGACCTCGGGGGAGACCCAGTACTTC. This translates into CASRVGTSGETQYF.

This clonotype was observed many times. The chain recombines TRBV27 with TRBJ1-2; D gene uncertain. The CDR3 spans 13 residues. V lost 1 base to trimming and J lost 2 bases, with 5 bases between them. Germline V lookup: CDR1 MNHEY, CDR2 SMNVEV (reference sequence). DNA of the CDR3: TGTGCCAGCAGTTTATTACCCAACTATGGCTACACCTTC. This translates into CASSLLPNYGYTF.

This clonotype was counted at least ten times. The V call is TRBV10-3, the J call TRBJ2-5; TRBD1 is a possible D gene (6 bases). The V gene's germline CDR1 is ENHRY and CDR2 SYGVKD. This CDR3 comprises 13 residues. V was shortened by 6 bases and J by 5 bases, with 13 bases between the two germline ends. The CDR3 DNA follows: TGTGCCATCAGGGAACAGGGTCGGGAGACCCAGTACTTC. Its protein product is CAIREQGRETQYF.